The next 8 T cell receptor beta chains were all read from a single sample in a study of Ad26.COV2.S vaccination and SARS-CoV-2 variants. The treatment here: some 20 received Ad26.COV2.S at low or high dose, single or two shots; five or six received placebo; per-sample allocation not given. It was on day 63 after the first vaccine or placebo injection that samples were taken. The data were produced by immunoSEQ multiplex PCR, yet TCRdb's version contains in-frame clones alone and is incomplete. The data hold fewer than 800,000 clones, with more than 80% observed a single time. Sequences were derived from peripheral blood, sampled in a trial of Ad26.COV2.S vaccine versus placebo. These receptors were taken from a person aged 18-60 years who received the Ad26.COV2.S COVID-19 vaccine or a placebo.

The J gene is TRBJ2-1, the V gene TRBV24-1; D might be TRBD1 (5 bases). The germline CDR1 and CDR2 sequences are KGHDR and SFDVKD. The CDR3 consists of 14 residues. V was trimmed by 2 bases and J by 5 bases, leaving 9 bases between them. The CDR3, as DNA: TGTGCCACCAGTGATTACAGGAACGACAATGAGCAGTTCTTC. Residues: CATSDYRNDNEQFF.

The rearrangement uses TRBV5-6 and TRBJ1-6; D gene unclear. The germline CDR1 and CDR2 sequences are SGHDT and YYEEEE. Trimming left V 1 base short and J 7 bases short, with 15 bases between. The CDR3 spans 16 residues. The DNA for the CDR3 is TGTGCCAGCAGCTTGATGTTGGCCAGGTGGAATTCACCCCTCCACTTT. The encoded protein is CASSLMLARWNSPLHF.

CDR3 amino acids: CASSLVASGRNEQFF. In DNA form, the CDR3 reads TGTGCCAGCAGCTTAGTCGCTAGCGGGAGAAATGAGCAGTTCTTC. The V call is TRBV7-9, the J call TRBJ2-1; 10 positions agree with TRBD2. The CDR3 runs 15 residues. V was clipped by 1 base and J by 7 bases; unmatched bases: 4. Per the germline V gene, CDR1 is SEHNR and CDR2 is FQNEAQ (reference sequence).

The rearrangement uses TRBV3-1 (or the pseudogene TRBV3-2) and TRBJ2-4; D is possibly TRBD2 (5 bases). The V gene lost 4 bases and the J gene lost 8 bases, with 15 bases spanning the gap. Looked up from germline, CDR1 is LGHDT and CDR2 is YNNKEL (reference sequence). The CDR3 loop spans 14 amino acids. The CDR3 DNA follows: TGTGCCAGCAGCCCCTCGGGAAGGGTAGACATTCAGTACTTC. This codes for CASSPSGRVDIQYF.

The chain links TRBV15 to TRBJ2-1, with 10 positions matching TRBD1. CDR3 length: 16 residues. J gave up 7 bases and V 5 bases, and 11 bases lay outside the gene matches. The germline CDR1 and CDR2 sequences are LNHNV and YYDKDF (reference sequence). In nucleotides, the CDR3 is TGTGCCACCAGCTCCCGCCGGGACAGGGGTGGGAATGAGCAGTTCTTC. Translated, it gives CATSSRRDRGGNEQFF.

The CDR3 protein is CAISESPRQGYSQPQHF. CDR3 coding DNA: TGTGCCATCAGTGAGTCGCCGAGACAGGGCTATAGTCAGCCCCAGCATTTT. The chain recombines TRBV10-3 with TRBJ1-5; 7 bases agree with TRBD1. The length of the CDR3 is 17 residues. Germline V CDR1 and CDR2: ENHRY, SYGVKD. Trimming at V came to 0 bases and at J to 6 bases, leaving 11 bases not matched to a gene.

V and J are TRBV4-2 and TRBJ2-2, with D maybe TRBD2 (6 bases). This CDR3 region has 11 residues. The V end lost 11 bases, the J end lost 6 bases, and 10 bases lay between the germline ends. The germline V gene encodes CDR1 LGHNA and CDR2 YNFKEQ. The CDR3, as DNA: TGTGCCGTGGGGAGGCCCGGGGAGCTGTTTTTT. Protein: CAVGRPGELFF.

The CDR3 spells CASSQPVQGRDEKLFF. The CDR3 nucleotides read TGTGCCAGCAGCCAGCCCGTCCAGGGGCGGGATGAAAAACTGTTTTTT. V and J are TRBV3-1 (or the pseudogene TRBV3-2) and TRBJ1-4; D is possibly TRBD1 (6 bases). V lost 3 bases and J 6 bases, leaving 17 bases between the germline ends. The CDR3 runs 16 residues. Germline lookup yields CDR1 LGHDT and CDR2 YNNKEL (reference sequence).